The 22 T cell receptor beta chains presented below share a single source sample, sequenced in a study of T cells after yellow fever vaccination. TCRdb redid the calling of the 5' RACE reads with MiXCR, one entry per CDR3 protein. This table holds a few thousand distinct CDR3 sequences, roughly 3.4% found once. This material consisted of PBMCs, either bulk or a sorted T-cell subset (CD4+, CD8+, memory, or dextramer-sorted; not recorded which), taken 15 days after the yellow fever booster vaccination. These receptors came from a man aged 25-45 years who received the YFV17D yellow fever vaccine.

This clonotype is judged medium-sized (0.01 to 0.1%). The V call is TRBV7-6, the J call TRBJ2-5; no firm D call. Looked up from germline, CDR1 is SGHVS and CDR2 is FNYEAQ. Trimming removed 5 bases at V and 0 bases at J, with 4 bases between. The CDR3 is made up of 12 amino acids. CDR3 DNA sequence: TGTGCCAGCAGCCGGTACCAAGAGACCCAGTACTTC. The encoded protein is CASSRYQETQYF.

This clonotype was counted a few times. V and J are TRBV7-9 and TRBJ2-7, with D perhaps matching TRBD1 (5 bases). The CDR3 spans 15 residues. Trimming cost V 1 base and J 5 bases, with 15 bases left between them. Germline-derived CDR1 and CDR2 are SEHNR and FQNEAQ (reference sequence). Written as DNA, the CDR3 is TGTGCCAGCAGCTTAGGGTACAGGAGAGACGACGAGCAGTACTTC. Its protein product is CASSLGYRRDDEQYF.

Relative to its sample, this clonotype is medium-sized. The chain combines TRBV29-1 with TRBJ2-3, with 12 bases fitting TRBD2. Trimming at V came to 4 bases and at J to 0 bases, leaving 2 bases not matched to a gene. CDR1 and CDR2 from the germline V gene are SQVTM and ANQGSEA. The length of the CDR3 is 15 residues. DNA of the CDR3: TGCAGCGTTGTCCTAGCGGGAGGGAGCACAGATACGCAGTATTTT. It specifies CSVVLAGGSTDTQYF.

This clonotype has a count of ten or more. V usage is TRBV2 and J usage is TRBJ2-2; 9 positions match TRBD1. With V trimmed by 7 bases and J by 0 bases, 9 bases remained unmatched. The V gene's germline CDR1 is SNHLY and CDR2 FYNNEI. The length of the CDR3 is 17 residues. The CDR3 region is CASNQPTGGPNTGELFF. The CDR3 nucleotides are TGTGCCAGCAACCAACCCACAGGGGGCCCGAACACCGGGGAGCTGTTTTTT.

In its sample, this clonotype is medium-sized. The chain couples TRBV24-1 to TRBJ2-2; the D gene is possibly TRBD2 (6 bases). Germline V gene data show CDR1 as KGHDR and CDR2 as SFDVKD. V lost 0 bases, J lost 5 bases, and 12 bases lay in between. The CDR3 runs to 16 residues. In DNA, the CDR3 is TGTGCCACCAGTGATTTGTCGGCGCGGGATACCGGGGAGCTGTTTTTT. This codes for CATSDLSARDTGELFF.

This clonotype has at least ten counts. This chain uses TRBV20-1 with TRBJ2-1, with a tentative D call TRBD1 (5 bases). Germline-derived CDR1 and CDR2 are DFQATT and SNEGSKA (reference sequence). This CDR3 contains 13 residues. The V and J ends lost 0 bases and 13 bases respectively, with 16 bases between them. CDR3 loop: CSARDARRQGQFF. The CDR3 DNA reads TGCAGTGCTAGAGATGCTAGACGGCAGGGACAGTTCTTC.

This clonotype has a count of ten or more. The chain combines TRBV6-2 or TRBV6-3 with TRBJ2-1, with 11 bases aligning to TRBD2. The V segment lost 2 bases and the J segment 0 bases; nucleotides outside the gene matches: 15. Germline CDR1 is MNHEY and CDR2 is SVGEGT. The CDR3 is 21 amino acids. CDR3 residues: CASSYRFGIAGGMSSYNEQFF. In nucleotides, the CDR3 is TGTGCCAGCAGTTACAGGTTCGGTATAGCGGGAGGGATGAGCTCCTACAATGAGCAGTTCTTC.

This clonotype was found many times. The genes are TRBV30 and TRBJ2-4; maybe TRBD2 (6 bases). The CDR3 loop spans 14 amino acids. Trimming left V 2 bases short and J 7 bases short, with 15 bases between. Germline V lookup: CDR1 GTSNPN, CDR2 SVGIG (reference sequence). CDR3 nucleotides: TGTGCCTGGAGTTGGGCGTCTCGGGGGAACATTCAGTACTTC. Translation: CAWSWASRGNIQYF.

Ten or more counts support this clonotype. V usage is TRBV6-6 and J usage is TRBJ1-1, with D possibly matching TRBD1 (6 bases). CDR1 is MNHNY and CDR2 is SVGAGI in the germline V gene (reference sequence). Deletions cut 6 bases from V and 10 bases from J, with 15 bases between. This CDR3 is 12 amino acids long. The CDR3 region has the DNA TGTGCCAGCAGCCCAGGTGCAGGGGTAGCTTTCTTT. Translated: CASSPGAGVAFF.

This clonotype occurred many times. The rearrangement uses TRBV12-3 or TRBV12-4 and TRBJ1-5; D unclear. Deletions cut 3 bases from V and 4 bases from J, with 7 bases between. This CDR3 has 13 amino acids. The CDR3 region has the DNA TGTGCCAGCAGTTTCCGTGTTAATCAGCCCCAGCATTTT. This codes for CASSFRVNQPQHF.

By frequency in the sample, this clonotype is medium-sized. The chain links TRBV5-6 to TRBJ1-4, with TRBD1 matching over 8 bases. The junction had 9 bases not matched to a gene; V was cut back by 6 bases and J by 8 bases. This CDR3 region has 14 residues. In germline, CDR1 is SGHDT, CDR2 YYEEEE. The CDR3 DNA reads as TGTGCCAGCACCTCGGACAGGGCGGTCGAAAAACTGTTTTTT. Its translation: CASTSDRAVEKLFF.

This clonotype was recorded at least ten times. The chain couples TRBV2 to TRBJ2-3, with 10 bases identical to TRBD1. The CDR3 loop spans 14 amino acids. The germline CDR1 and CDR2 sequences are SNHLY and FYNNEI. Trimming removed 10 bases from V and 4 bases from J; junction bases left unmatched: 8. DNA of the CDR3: TGTGCCAACCCCCGGGACAGGGGACCAGATACGCAGTATTTT. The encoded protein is CANPRDRGPDTQYF.

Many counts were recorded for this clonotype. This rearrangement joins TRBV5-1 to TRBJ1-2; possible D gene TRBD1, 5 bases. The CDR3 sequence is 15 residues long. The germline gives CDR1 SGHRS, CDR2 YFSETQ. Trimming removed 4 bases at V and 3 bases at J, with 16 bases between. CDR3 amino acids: CASSHTLGDDYGYTF. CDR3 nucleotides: TGCGCCAGCAGCCATACCCTGGGGGACGACTATGGCTACACCTTC.

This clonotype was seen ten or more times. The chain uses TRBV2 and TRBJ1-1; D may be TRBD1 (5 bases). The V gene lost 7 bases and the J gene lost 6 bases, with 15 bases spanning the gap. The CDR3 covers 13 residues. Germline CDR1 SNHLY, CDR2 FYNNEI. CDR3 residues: CASKFQGFAEAFF. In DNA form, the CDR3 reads TGTGCCAGCAAATTTCAGGGTTTTGCTGAAGCTTTCTTT.

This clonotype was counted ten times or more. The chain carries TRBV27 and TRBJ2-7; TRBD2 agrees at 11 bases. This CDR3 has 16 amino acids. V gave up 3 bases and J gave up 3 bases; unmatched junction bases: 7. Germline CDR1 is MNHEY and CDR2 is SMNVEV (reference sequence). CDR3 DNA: TGTGCCAGCAGTTTCCAGGGACTAGCGGATTTCTACGAGCAGTACTTC. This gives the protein CASSFQGLADFYEQYF.

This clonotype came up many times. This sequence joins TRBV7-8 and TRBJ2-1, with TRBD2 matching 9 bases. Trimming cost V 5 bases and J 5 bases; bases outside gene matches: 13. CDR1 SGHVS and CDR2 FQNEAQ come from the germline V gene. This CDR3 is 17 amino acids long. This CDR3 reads CASSRVGGTSRDNEQFF. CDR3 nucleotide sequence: TGTGCCAGCAGCCGAGTTGGAGGGACTAGCCGCGACAATGAGCAGTTCTTC.

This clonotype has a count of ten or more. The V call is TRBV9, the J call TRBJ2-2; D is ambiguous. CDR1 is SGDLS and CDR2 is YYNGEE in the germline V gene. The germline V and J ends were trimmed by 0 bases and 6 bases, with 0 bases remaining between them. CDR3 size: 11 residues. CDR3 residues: CASSVAGELFF. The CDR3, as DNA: TGTGCCAGCAGCGTAGCCGGGGAGCTGTTTTTT. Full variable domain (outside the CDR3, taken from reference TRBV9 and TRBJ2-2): DSGVTQTPKHLITATGQRVTLRCSPRSGDLSVYWYQQSLDQGLQFLIQYYNGEERAKGNILERFSAQQFPDLHSELNLSSLELGDSALYFCASSVAGELFFGEGSRLTVL.

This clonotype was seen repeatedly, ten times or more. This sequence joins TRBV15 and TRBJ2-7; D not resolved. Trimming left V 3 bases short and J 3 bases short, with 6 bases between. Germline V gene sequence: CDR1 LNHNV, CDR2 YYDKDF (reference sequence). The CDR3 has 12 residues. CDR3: CATSRDLYEQYF. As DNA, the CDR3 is TGTGCCACCAGCAGGGATCTCTACGAGCAGTACTTC.

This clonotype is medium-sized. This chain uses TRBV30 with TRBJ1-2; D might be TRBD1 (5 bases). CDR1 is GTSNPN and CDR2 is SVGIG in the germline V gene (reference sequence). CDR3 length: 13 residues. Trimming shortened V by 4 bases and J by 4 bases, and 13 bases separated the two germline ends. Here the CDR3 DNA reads TGTGCCTGGACCGGGGGGGGGATCTATGGCTACACCTTC. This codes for CAWTGGGIYGYTF.

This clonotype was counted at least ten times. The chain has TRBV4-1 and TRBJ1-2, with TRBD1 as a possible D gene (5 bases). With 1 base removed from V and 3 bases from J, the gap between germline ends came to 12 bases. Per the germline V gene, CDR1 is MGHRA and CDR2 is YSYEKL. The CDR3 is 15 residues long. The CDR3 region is CASSQGSGIYYGYTF. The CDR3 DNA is TGCGCCAGCAGCCAAGGTTCAGGGATTTACTATGGCTACACCTTC.

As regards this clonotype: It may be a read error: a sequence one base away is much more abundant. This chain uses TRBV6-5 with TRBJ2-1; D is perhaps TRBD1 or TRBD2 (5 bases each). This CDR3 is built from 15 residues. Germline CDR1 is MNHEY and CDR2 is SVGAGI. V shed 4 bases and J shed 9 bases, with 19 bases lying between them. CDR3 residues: CASSSGASRASEQFF. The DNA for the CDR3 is TGTGCCAGCAGTTCCGGGGCCTCCCGGGCGAGTGAGCAGTTCTTC.

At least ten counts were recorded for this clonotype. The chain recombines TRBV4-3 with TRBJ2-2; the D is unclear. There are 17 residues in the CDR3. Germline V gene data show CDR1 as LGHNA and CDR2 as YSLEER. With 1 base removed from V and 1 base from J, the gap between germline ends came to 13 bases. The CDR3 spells CASSQAFGALNTGELFF. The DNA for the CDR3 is TGCGCCAGCAGCCAAGCATTTGGTGCGCTGAACACCGGGGAGCTGTTTTTT.